This T cell receptor (beta chain) is from a study of blood T cell repertoires in COVID-19 (dated by TCRdb to 2020 to 2022). The study in broad terms: Collaborator samples came from the United States, Italy and Spain and covered acute and convalescent phases of COVID-19. The material from the prospective study consisted of cDNA or gDNA derived from T cells, B-cell-depleted T cells, or PBMCs. The repertoires were made available in a free public database intended to serve as a resource for research on the immune response to SARS-CoV-2. Samples were obtained from the ongoing ImmuneRACE study (first 160 participants) and from over 1,000 subjects provided by 6 global collaborators. Where available, HLA class I and class II types were obtained from metadata supplied by the sample provider rather than from assay-based typing. Sample metadata almost always included a de-identified subject ID, COVID-19 status, age in years and sex. Subjects who had been exposed to COVID-19, were actively infected with it, or had recovered from it provided the deeply sampled blood TCRbeta repertoires that made up the dataset. What the authors observed across the whole study: How much clinical and demographic metadata was included differed by source and by participant, and the metadata was provided uncurated.

This clone has only a few counts. Its antigen remains unidentified. Nothing much larger sits one base from this clone, and base qualities are not available. The immunoSEQ Assay, a bias-controlled multiplex PCR, was used to amplify TCRbeta CDR3 regions from genomic DNA. Per the source publication's procedure: The number of nucleated cells in each sample was estimated from the amplification of reference gene primers within the assay. To quantify the absolute abundance of each unique TCRbeta CDR3 rearrangement, sequence reads were collapsed and filtered. Productive Simpson clonality was computed per sample as the square root of Simpson's diversity index over productive rearrangements. TCRdb mirrors the immuneACCESS table, restricted to in-frame sequences. Some clones are absent from its copies; in checked studies, under half trace to an unresolved V gene, and the reason for the others is unknown. V and J calls and clone size are given by that table; D and trimming were obtained from the DNA. Across this sample there are some 200,000 clones, with under 85% seen only once. About 6.5% of the sample belongs to the ten largest clones.

From a lookup of the germline V gene, CDR1 and CDR2 are MDHEN and SYDVKM. Including the terminal cysteine and phenylalanine, the CDR3 comprises 14 residues. Of the read, only the CDR3 DNA is kept; its 42 bases are in frame from base 1. Trimming takes 1 base off V and 6 bases off J; junction bases not matched to a gene: 4. The collaborating institutions used their own protocols to collect whole blood in K2EDTA tubes. For TCRbeta analysis, collaborators shipped samples as frozen whole blood, isolated PBMCs, or DNA extracted from either of those sample types. The rearrangement combines TRBV28 with TRBJ2-7, and TRBD1 matches 9 of the central bases. The sample consisted of peripheral blood. This receptor was taken from a woman in her forties with acute or convalescent COVID-19. The nucleotide sequence reads as follows: TGTGCCAGCAGTTTATCGGACAGGGGCGGCGAGCAGTACTTC. Its protein reads: CASSLSDRGGEQYF.